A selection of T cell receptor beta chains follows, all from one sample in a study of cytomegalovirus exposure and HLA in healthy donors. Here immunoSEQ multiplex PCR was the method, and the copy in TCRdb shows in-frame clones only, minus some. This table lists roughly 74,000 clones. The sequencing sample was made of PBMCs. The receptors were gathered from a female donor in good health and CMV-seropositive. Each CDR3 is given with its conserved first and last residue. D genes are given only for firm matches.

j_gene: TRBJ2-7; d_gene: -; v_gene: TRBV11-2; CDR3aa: CASSSGVAAVYEQYF; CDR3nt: TGTGCCAGCAGCTCCGGAGTGGCTGCCGTCTACGAGCAGTACTTC
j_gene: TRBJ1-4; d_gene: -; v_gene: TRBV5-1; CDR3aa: CASSFSGATNEKLFF; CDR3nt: TGCGCCAGCAGCTTCTCAGGGGCAACTAATGAAAAACTGTTTTTT
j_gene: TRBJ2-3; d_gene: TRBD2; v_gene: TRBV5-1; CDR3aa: CASSFGTSGTDTQYF; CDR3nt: TGCGCCAGCAGTTTCGGGACTAGCGGCACAGATACGCAGTATTTT
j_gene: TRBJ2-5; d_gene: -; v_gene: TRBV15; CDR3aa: CATSRGGREQETQYF; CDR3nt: TGTGCCACCAGCAGAGGCGGAAGGGAGCAAGAGACCCAGTACTTC
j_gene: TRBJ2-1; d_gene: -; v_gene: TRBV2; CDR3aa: CASSLTSTEQFF; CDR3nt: TGTGCCAGCAGCCTTACTAGTACTGAGCAGTTCTTC
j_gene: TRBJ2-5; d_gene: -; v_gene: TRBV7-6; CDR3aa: CASSLVAGQGFQETQYF; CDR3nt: TGTGCCAGCAGCTTAGTTGCAGGCCAGGGGTTCCAAGAGACCCAGTACTTC
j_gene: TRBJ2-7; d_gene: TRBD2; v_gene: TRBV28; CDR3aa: CASSDAGTRFSYEQYF; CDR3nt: TGTGCCAGCAGTGACGCCGGGACTAGATTCTCCTACGAGCAGTACTTC
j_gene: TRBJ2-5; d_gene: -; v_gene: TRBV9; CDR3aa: CASSVATGRGETQYF; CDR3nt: TGTGCCAGCAGCGTAGCGACTGGTAGGGGGGAGACCCAGTACTTC
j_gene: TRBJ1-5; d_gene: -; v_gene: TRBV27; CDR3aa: CASSLAGHQPQHF; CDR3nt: TGTGCCAGCAGTTTGGCAGGGCATCAGCCCCAGCATTTT
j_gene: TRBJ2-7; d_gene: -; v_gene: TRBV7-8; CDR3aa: CASSRWDSAYEQYF; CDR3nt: TGTGCCAGCAGCAGATGGGACTCGGCCTACGAGCAGTACTTC
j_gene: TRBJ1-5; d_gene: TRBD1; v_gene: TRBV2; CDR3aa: CASSEEVTGVQPQHF; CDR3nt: TGTGCCAGCAGTGAAGAGGTGACAGGGGTTCAGCCCCAGCATTTT
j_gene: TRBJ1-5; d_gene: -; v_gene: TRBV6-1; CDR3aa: CASSDPSSNQPQHF; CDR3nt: TGTGCCAGCAGTGATCCGTCTAGCAATCAGCCCCAGCATTTT
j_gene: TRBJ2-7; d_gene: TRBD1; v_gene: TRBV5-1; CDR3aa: CASSWGQAYEQYF; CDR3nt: TGCGCCAGCAGCTGGGGACAGGCTTACGAGCAGTACTTC
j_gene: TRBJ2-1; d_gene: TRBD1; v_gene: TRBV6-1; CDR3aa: CASRATGIVDEQFF; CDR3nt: TGTGCCAGCAGAGCGACAGGGATAGTGGATGAGCAGTTCTTC
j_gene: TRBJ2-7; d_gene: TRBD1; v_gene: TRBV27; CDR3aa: CASSPAGTVYEQYF; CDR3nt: TGTGCCAGCAGCCCGGCCGGGACAGTCTACGAGCAGTACTTC
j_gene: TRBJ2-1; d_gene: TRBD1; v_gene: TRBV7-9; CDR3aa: CASSLGTGEQFF; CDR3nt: TGTGCCAGCAGCCTCGGGACAGGTGAGCAGTTCTTC
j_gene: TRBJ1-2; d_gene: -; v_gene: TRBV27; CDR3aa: CASRRGSYGYTF; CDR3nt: TGTGCCAGCAGAAGAGGGTCCTATGGCTACACCTTC
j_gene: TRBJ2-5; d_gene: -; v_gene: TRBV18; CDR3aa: CASARGAALGTQYF; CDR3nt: TGTGCCAGCGCGAGAGGTGCTGCTCTTGGGACCCAGTACTTC
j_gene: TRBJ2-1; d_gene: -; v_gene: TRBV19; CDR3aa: CASRTAGRTPLSSYNEQFF; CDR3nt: TGTGCCAGTAGAACTGCGGGACGGACCCCACTGAGCTCCTACAATGAGCAGTTCTTC
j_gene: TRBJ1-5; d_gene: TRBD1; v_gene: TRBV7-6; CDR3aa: CASSHYYDRDIPAYSNQPQHF; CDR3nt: TGTGCCAGCAGCCATTATTATGACAGGGATATTCCCGCTTATAGCAATCAGCCCCAGCATTTT
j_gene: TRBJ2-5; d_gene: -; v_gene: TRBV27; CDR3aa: CASSSRVYQETQYF; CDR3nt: TGTGCCAGCTCTTCTCGGGTGTACCAAGAGACCCAGTACTTC
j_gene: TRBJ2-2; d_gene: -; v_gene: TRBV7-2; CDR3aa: CASSLDGSRIRVTGELFF; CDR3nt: TGTGCCAGCAGCTTAGACGGATCAAGAATCAGGGTGACCGGGGAGCTGTTTTTT
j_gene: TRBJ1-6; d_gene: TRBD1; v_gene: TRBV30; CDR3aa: CAWRGQGTYNSPLHF; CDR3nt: TGTGCCTGGCGGGGACAGGGAACCTATAATTCACCCCTCCACTTT
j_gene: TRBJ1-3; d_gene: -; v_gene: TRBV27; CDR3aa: CASRSGNTIYF; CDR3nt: TGTGCCAGCCGGTCTGGAAACACCATATATTTT
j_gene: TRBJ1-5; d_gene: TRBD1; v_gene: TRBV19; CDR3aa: CASSIPRDREQPQHF; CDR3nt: TGTGCCAGTAGTATCCCCCGGGACAGGGAACAGCCCCAGCATTTT
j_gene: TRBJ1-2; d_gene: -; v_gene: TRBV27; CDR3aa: CASSLFSTGANYGYTF; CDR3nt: TGTGCCAGCAGTCTATTCTCGACAGGAGCTAACTATGGCTACACCTTC
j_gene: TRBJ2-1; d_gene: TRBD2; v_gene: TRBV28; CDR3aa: CASSLWIAGSYNEQFF; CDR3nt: TGTGCCAGCAGTTTATGGATAGCGGGATCCTACAATGAGCAGTTCTTC
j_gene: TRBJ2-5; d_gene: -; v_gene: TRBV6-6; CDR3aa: CASSPLGGETQYF; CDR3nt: TGTGCCAGCAGCCCGCTAGGGGGAGAGACCCAGTACTTC
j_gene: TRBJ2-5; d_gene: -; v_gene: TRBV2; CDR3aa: CASRVGPNQETQYF; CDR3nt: TGTGCCAGCAGGGTGGGCCCGAACCAAGAGACCCAGTACTTC
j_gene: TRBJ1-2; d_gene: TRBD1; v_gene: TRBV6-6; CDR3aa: CASRLGQGSNYGYTF; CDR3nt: TGTGCCAGCAGACTGGGACAGGGTAGTAACTATGGCTACACCTTC
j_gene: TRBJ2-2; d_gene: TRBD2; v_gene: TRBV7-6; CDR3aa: CASSLQRGYTGELFF; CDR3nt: TGTGCCAGCAGCCTCCAGCGGGGCTACACCGGGGAGCTGTTTTTT
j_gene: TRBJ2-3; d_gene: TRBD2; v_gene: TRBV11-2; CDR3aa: CASSLARGISSTDTQYF; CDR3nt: TGTGCCAGCAGCTTAGCGCGGGGGATCTCTAGCACAGATACGCAGTATTTT
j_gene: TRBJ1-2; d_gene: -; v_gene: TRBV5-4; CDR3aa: CASSIALTGYGYTF; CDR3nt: TGTGCCAGCAGCATCGCCTTAACAGGGTATGGCTACACCTTC
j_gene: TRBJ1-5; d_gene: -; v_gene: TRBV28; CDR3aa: CATRSNQPQHF; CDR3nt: TGTGCCACCCGTAGCAATCAGCCCCAGCATTTT
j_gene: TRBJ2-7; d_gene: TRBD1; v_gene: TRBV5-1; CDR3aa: CASSLGGQGYEQYF; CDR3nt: TGCGCCAGCAGCTTGGGGGGACAGGGCTACGAGCAGTACTTC
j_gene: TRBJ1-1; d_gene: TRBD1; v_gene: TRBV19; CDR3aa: CATRTGTMNTEAFF; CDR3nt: TGTGCCACCAGGACAGGTACTATGAACACTGAAGCTTTCTTT
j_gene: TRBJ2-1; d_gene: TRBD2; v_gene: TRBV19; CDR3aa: CASSIRDSPSGSNEQFF; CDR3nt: TGTGCCAGTAGTATACGTGACTCACCCAGCGGGAGCAATGAGCAGTTCTTC
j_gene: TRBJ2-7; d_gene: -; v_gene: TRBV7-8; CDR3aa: CASSLMDSRPDEQYF; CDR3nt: TGTGCCAGCAGCTTAATGGACAGCAGGCCCGACGAGCAGTACTTC
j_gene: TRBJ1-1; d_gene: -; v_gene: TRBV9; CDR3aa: CASSVSTLTGNTEAFF; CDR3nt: TGTGCCAGCAGCGTCTCCACCCTGACAGGGAACACTGAAGCTTTCTTT
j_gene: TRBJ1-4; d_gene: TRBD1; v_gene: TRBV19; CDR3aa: CASSMGQGARKLFF; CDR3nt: TGTGCCAGTAGTATGGGTCAGGGGGCGCGAAAACTGTTTTTT
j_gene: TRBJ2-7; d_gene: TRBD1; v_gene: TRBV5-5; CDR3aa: CASSWTGGSYEQYF; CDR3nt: TGTGCCAGCAGCTGGACAGGGGGCTCCTACGAGCAGTACTTC
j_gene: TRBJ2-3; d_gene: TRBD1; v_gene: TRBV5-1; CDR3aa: CASSLKGQGTDTQYF; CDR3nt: TGCGCCAGCAGCTTAAAGGGACAGGGCACAGATACGCAGTATTTT